This T cell receptor beta chain was sequenced for a study of regulatory T cells in long-lasting Graves disease. This CDR3 spans 16 amino acids. Germline V gene lookup returns CDR1 SGHVS and CDR2 FNYEAQ. The germline V and J ends were trimmed by 2 bases and 4 bases, with 14 bases remaining between them. Arm-PCR of CDR3 regions and iRepertoire HTBI primers were used to build TCR beta libraries. TCRdb called the multiplex PCR reads again in MiXCR, with one record for every CDR3 protein. The sample includes 600,000 to 650,000 distinct CDR3 sequences, roughly 15% seen only once; the top ten take about 18%. This sample's time point: newly diagnosed GD, antithyroid drugs for less than 3 months. Researchers made the TCR library from RNA that was extracted from PBMCs. The same sample was also studied in work on T cells in Graves' hyperthyroidism and ophthalmopathy.

This TCR derives from a woman in her 30s with Graves disease. This rearrangement joins TRBV7-6 to TRBJ2-2, with D tentatively TRBD1 (6 bases). This specimen was peripheral blood mononuclear cells (PBMCs), taken at new diagnosis, from a patient treated with antithyroid drugs. CDR3 sequence (DNA): TGTGCCAGCAGCTTATTAGGGGGAGCCGGCACCGGGGAGCTGTTTTTT. It specifies CASSLLGGAGTGELFF. Variable domain in full (rest from reference TRBV7-6 and TRBJ2-2): GAGVSQSPRYKVTKRGQDVALRCDPISGHVSLYWYRQALGQGPEFLTYFNYEAQQDKSGLPNDRFSAERPEGSISTLTIQRTEQRDSAMYRCASSLLGGAGTGELFFGEGSRLTVL.